Following are 7 T cell receptor beta chains from one sample sequenced in a study of CD4 T cells in relation to SARS-CoV-2 and coronaviruses. The unexposed donors gave CD4+ T cells in about 2011-2018, prior to COVID-19. CD4+ T cells were isolated from the cells after roughly 11 days of culture. Clones were sequenced by immunoSEQ multiplex PCR, and TCRdb holds only the in-frame ones, with some missing. The table lists 20,000 or so clones, 70% to 80% of them singletons. Antigen specificity for these receptors is unknown. The sample was CD4+ T cells from PBMCs, cultured in vitro. The source of these receptors is a human donor in good health.

V usage is TRBV23-1 and J usage is TRBJ1-5; D gene uncertain. TRBV23-1 is an ORF, and what it does is uncertain. V was shortened by 0 bases and J by 3 bases, with 15 bases between the two germline ends. This CDR3 is built from 17 residues. The CDR3 here is CASSQSNLPWDNQPQHF. The CDR3 DNA reads as TGCGCCAGCAGTCAATCGAACCTTCCCTGGGACAATCAGCCCCAGCATTTT.

The chain employs TRBV6-5 and TRBJ2-5; D is undetermined. CDR3 length: 12 amino acids. V was shortened by 2 bases and J by 0 bases, with 1 base between the two germline ends. Per germline, CDR1 MNHEY and CDR2 SVGAGI. In DNA form, the CDR3 reads TGTGCCAGCAGTTACAACCAAGAGACCCAGTACTTC. Translation gives CASSYNQETQYF.

The CDR3 sequence: CASSLRGDQETQYF. The CDR3 bases are TGTGCCAGCAGCTTACGGGGGGATCAAGAGACCCAGTACTTC. The chain has TRBV11-1 and TRBJ2-5, with 7 bases that match TRBD2. The CDR3 contains 14 residues. In germline, CDR1 is SGHAT, CDR2 FQDESV (reference sequence). Trimming removed 2 bases from V and 2 bases from J; junction bases left unmatched: 2.

The chain links TRBV7-3 to TRBJ2-1, with TRBD1 matching over 7 bases. The CDR3 length is 16 residues. Germline V lookup: CDR1 SGHTA, CDR2 FQGTGA. The V segment lost 4 bases and the J segment 4 bases; nucleotides outside the gene matches: 10. The CDR3 sequence is CASSSFPGQIYNEQFF. The CDR3 DNA reads as TGTGCCAGCAGCTCTTTCCCGGGACAGATATACAATGAGCAGTTCTTC.

V and J are TRBV7-8 and TRBJ1-1; tentatively, D is TRBD1 (5 bases). The CDR3 consists of 16 residues. Germline CDR1 SGHVS, CDR2 FQNEAQ. V gave up 1 base and J gave up 0 bases, with 12 bases separating them. DNA of the CDR3: TGTGCCAGCAGCTTAGGTCCTGGGACGGTGAACACTGAAGCTTTCTTT. It codes for CASSLGPGTVNTEAFF.

The CDR3 is CASSFGPADPDTQYF. The CDR3 DNA is TGTGCCAGCAGCTTTGGGCCGGCGGATCCAGATACGCAGTATTTT. The V and J genes are TRBV7-2 and TRBJ2-3; unclear D gene. Germline CDR1 is SGHTA and CDR2 is FQGNSA. This CDR3 is built from 15 residues. Deletions cut 3 bases from V and 4 bases from J, with 14 bases between.

A note on this clone: A much bigger clone sits one base away, suggesting this may be a read error. This sequence joins TRBV5-6 and TRBJ2-3; D is unresolved. The V end was cut by 2 bases, the J end by 0 bases, with 1 base between. Looked up from germline, CDR1 is SGHDT and CDR2 is YYEEEE. This CDR3 is 12 amino acids long. The DNA of the CDR3 is TGTGCCAGCAGCTTAAGCACAGATACGCAGTATTTT. Translating gives CASSLSTDTQYF. The full variable domain, in which reference TRBV5-6 and TRBJ2-3 provide the parts outside the CDR3, is DAGVTQSPTHLIKTRGQQVTLRCSPKSGHDTVSWYQQALGQGPQFIFQYYEEEERQRGNFPDRFSGHQFPNYSSELNVNALLLGDSALYLCASSLSTDTQYFGPGTRLTVL.